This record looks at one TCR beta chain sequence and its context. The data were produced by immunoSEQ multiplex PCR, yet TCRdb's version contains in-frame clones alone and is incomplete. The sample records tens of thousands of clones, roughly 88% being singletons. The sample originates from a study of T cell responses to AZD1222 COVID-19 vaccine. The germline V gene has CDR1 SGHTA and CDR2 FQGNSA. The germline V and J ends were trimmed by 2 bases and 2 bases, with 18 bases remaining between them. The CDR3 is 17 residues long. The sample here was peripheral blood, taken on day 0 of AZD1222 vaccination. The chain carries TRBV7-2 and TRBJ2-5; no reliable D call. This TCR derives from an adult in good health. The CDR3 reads CASSLSLTVGRQETQYF. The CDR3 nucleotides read TGTGCCAGCAGCTTATCTCTCACGGTGGGCAGACAAGAGACCCAGTACTTC.